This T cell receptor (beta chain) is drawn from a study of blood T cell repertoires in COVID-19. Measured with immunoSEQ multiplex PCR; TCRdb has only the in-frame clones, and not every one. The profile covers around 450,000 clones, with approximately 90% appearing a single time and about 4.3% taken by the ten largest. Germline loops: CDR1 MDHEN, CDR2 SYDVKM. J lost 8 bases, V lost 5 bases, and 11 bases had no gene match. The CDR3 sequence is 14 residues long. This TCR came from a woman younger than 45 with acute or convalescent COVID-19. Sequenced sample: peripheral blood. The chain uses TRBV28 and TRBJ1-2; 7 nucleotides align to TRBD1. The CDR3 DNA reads TGTGCCAGCAGTCTGACCCCTTACAGGGGCGGCTACACCTTC. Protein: CASSLTPYRGGYTF.